This entry describes one T cell receptor (beta chain). The method was immunoSEQ multiplex PCR; TCRdb's version includes in-frame clones alone and lacks a portion of them. The profile covers some 150,000 clones, with 88% appearing a single time and approximately 2.1% taken by the ten largest. Trimming took 5 bases from V and 1 from J, leaving 9 bases between them. This CDR3 has 14 residues. Per the germline V gene, CDR1 is LNHDA and CDR2 is SQIVND (reference sequence). This entry comes from a study of T cell responses to AZD1222 COVID-19 vaccine. The rearrangement links TRBV19 to TRBJ2-4; D ambiguous. This clonotype was obtained from an adult in good health. The specimen comprised peripheral blood, sampled on day 0 of AZD1222 vaccination. CDR3: CASSSRAAKNIQYF. CDR3 sequence (DNA): TGTGCCAGTAGTTCCCGCGCGGCCAAAAACATTCAGTACTTC.